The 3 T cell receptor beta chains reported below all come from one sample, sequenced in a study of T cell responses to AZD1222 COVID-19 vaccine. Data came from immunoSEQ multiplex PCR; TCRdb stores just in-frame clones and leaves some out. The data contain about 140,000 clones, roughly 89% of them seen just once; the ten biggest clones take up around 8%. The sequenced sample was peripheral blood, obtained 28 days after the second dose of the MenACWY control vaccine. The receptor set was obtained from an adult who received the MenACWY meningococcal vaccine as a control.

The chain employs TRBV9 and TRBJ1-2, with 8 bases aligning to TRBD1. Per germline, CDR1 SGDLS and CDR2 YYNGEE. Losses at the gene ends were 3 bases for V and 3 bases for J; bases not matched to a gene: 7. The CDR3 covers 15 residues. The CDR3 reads CASSGGRGLDYGYTF. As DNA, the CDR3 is TGTGCCAGCAGCGGGGGCAGGGGGCTCGACTATGGCTACACCTTC.

CDR3 sequence reads: CASSSGGFGNTEAFF. CDR3 coding DNA: TGTGCCAGCAGCTCAGGGGGATTCGGGAACACTGAAGCTTTCTTT. The chain joins TRBV7-3 to TRBJ1-1; 7 bases fit TRBD1. Germline CDR1 and CDR2: SGHTA and FQGTGA. The CDR3 is 15 residues long. V lost 4 bases, J lost 1 base, and 6 bases stayed unmatched.

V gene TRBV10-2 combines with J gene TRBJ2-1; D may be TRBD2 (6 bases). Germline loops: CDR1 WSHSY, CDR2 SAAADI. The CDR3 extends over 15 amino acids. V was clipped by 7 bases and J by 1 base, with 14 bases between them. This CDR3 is CASTNLAVSYNEQFF. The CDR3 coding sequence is TGCGCCAGCACAAATTTAGCGGTTTCCTACAATGAGCAGTTCTTC.